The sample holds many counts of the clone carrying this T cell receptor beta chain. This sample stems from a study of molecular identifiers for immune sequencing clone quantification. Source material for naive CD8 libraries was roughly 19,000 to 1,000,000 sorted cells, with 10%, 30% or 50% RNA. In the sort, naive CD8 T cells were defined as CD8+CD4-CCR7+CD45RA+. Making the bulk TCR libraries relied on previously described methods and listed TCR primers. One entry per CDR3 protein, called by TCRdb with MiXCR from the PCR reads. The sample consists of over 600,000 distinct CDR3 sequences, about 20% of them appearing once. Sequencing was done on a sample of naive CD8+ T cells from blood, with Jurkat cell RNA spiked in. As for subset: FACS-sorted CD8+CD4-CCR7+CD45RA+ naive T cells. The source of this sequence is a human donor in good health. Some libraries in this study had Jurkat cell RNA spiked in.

CDR3 sequence reads: CASSGRTGDQPQHF. The CDR3 coding sequence is TGTGCCAGCAGTGGGCGGACAGGGGATCAGCCCCAGCATTTT. This chain links TRBV6-1 with TRBJ1-5, with TRBD1 matching over 9 bases. Germline CDR1 reads MNHNS; CDR2 reads SASEGT. The V segment lost 4 bases and the J segment 5 bases; nucleotides outside the gene matches: 3. This CDR3 comprises 14 residues.